This T cell receptor beta chain is drawn from a study of T cells after yellow fever vaccination. The study's findings and limits: Within FACS-sorted repertoires, abundant clonotypes contaminating from the bulk population could be present. Primary-vaccination clones mostly resurfaced post-booster (just under 98% CD4, approximately 90% CD8). Some clonotypes were seen in both the CD4 and the CD8 compartments. These made up a small share and likely arose from convergent recombination.

The authors made TCR cDNA by 5'RACE template switching, adding a universal primer site and UMIs. TCRdb used MiXCR to reprocess the 5' RACE reads, holding one entry per CDR3 protein. This sample carries about 360,000 distinct CDR3 sequences, roughly 6.2% of them seen once, and the ten largest clones take around 16%. In regard to this clonotype: The antigen remains unidentified.

Trimming cost V 3 bases and J 3 bases, with 21 bases left between them. The CDR3 covers 17 residues. CDR1 is SGHRS and CDR2 is YFSETQ in the germline V gene. Material: PBMCs, obtained 5 days after the yellow fever booster vaccination. The TCR sequence derives from a man between 25 and 39 years old who received the YFV17D yellow fever vaccine. The chain carries TRBV5-1 and TRBJ2-5; the D gene is possibly TRBD2 (6 bases). As DNA, the CDR3 is TGCGCCAGCAGCTCGCCCTCCGGCGGGGAGGCCAAAGAGACCCAGTACTTC. Protein product: CASSSPSGGEAKETQYF.